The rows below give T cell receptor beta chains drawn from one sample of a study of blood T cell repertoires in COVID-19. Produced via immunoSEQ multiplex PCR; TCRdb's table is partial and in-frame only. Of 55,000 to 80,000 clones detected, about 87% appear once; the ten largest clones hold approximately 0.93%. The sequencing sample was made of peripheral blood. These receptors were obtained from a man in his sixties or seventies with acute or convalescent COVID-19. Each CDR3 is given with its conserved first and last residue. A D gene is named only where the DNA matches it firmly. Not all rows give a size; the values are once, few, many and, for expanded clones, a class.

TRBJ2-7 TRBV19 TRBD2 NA CASSRLAPTYEQYF TGTGCCAGTAGTAGACTAGCCCCTACCTACGAGCAGTACTTC
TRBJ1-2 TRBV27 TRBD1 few CASSYLRTGGSYGYTF TGTGCCAGCAGCTACCTTCGGACAGGGGGCTCCTATGGCTACACCTTC
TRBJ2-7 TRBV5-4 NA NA CASSFSTGLTPGEQYF TGTGCCAGCAGCTTTTCCACTGGACTGACGCCCGGCGAGCAGTACTTC
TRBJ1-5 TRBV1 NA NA CTSSTGERPLDNQPQHF TGCACCAGCTCCACAGGGGAACGGCCCTTAGATAATCAGCCCCAGCATTTT
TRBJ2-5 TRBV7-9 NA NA CASSLGVIETQYF TGTGCCAGCAGCTTAGGAGTCATAGAGACCCAGTACTTC
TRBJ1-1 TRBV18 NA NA CASSLDKNTEAFF TGTGCCAGCTCACTCGACAAGAACACTGAAGCTTTCTTT
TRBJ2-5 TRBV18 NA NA CASSPGAGSKETQYF TGTGCCAGCTCACCGGGAGCAGGATCAAAAGAGACCCAGTACTTC
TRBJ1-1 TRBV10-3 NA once CAISSTRAEDTEAFF TGTGCCATCAGTTCTACTCGGGCGGAGGACACTGAAGCTTTCTTT
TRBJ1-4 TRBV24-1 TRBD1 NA CATSDNRGRNEKLFF TGTGCCACCAGTGATAACAGGGGGCGGAATGAAAAACTGTTTTTT
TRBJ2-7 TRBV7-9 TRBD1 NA CASSSTEGQGVHEQYF TGTGCCAGCAGCTCAACTGAGGGACAGGGGGTCCACGAGCAGTACTTC
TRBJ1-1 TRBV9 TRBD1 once CASSAQGANTEAFF TGTGCCAGCAGCGCGCAGGGGGCGAACACTGAAGCTTTCTTT
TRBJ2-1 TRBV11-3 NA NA CASSSTPGTLGQFF TGTGCCAGCAGCTCTACCCCCGGGACTCTAGGGCAGTTCTTC
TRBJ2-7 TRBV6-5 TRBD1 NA CASSRDRVAYEQYF TGTGCCAGCAGCCGGGACAGGGTCGCCTACGAGCAGTACTTC
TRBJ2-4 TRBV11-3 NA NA CASSLGQENIQYF TGTGCCAGCAGCTTAGGACAGGAAAACATTCAGTACTTC
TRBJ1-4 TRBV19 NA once CASSEQGRKLFF TGTGCCAGTAGCGAACAGGGCAGAAAACTGTTTTTT
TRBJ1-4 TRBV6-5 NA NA CASSYVRNEKLFF TGTGCCAGCAGTTACGTCAGAAATGAAAAACTGTTTTTT
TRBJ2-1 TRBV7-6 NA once CASSLHRVDEQFF TGTGCCAGCAGCTTACACAGGGTGGATGAGCAGTTCTTC
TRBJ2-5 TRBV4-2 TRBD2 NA CASSQDLAGVQETQYF TGTGCCAGCAGCCAGGATCTAGCGGGGGTCCAAGAGACCCAGTACTTC
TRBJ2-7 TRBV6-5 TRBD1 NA CASSQTDRGPYEQYF TGTGCCAGCAGCCAGACTGACAGGGGTCCCTACGAGCAGTACTTC
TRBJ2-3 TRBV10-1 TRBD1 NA CASSPWSGQGSTDTQYF TGCGCCAGCAGCCCCTGGTCTGGACAGGGCAGCACAGATACGCAGTATTTT
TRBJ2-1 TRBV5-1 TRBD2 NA CASSLSSGSYNEQFF TGCGCCAGCAGCTTATCTAGCGGGAGTTACAATGAGCAGTTCTTC
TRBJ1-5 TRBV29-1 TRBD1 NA CSAVGQSGQPQHF TGCAGCGCTGTGGGACAGTCGGGTCAGCCCCAGCATTTT
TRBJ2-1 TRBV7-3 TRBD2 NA CASSLTEPLAGGGEQFF TGTGCCAGCAGCTTAACGGAGCCCCTAGCGGGCGGGGGTGAGCAGTTCTTC
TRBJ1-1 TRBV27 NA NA CASSPRRSTEAFF TGTGCCAGCAGTCCCCGGCGGTCCACTGAAGCTTTCTTT
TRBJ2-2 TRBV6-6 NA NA CASSYSGRGKSGELFF TGTGCCAGCAGTTACTCCGGCAGGGGAAAATCCGGGGAGCTGTTTTTT
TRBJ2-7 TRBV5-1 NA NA CASSFGAPSGSSSYEQYF TGCGCCAGCAGCTTTGGAGCCCCATCCGGATCCAGCTCCTACGAGCAGTACTTC
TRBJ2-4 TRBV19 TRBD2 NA CASSIGGTSNLAIQYF TGTGCCAGTAGTATAGGAGGGACTAGTAACCTCGCCATTCAGTACTTC
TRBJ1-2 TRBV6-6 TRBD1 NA CASARPGTANYGYTF TGTGCCAGCGCCCGCCCCGGGACAGCGAACTATGGCTACACCTTC
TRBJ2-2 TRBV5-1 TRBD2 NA CASSLDGSPSGSGRELFF TGCGCCAGCAGCTTGGATGGTTCGCCTAGCGGGAGCGGACGGGAGCTGTTTTTT
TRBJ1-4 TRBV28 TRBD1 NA CASSLWTGDEKLFF TGTGCCAGCAGTTTATGGACAGGGGATGAAAAACTGTTTTTT
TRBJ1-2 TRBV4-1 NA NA CASSQAQPYGYTF TGCGCCAGCAGCCAAGCACAGCCCTATGGCTACACCTTC
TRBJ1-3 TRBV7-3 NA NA CASSQQTGNTIYF TGTGCCAGCAGCCAACAAACCGGAAACACCATATATTTT
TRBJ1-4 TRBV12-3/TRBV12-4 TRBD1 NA CASSRDRNEKLFF TGTGCCAGCAGTAGGGACAGGAATGAAAAACTGTTTTTT
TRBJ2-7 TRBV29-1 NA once CSAVISFSGQYF TGCAGCGCCGTGATTAGTTTCAGCGGGCAGTACTTC
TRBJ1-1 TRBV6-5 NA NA CASSYSDRLDTEAFF TGTGCCAGCAGTTACTCGGATCGCCTAGACACTGAAGCTTTCTTT
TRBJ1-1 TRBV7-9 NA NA CASSRDTEAFF TGTGCCAGCAGTCGCGACACTGAAGCTTTCTTT
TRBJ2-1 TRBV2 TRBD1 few CASTGQGFNEQFF TGTGCCAGCACGGGACAGGGGTTCAATGAGCAGTTCTTC
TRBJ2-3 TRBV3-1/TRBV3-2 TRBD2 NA CASSQGTSGRDTQYF TGTGCCAGCAGCCAAGGGACTAGCGGCCGAGATACGCAGTATTTT
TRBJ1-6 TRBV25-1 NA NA CASSEGGRGQSPLHF TGTGCCAGCAGTGAAGGGGGCAGGGGACAATCACCCCTCCACTTT
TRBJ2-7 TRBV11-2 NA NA CASRRLGGGTTPYEQYF TGTGCCAGCAGACGCCTGGGAGGTGGGACCACACCCTACGAGCAGTACTTC
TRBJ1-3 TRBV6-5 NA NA CASSYYIRTSGNTIYF TGTGCCAGCAGTTACTATATTCGGACATCTGGAAACACCATATATTTT
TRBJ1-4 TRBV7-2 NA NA CASSRSRGGEKLFF TGTGCCAGCAGCCGCAGCCGGGGTGGTGAAAAACTGTTTTTT
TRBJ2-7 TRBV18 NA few CASSLGGGEGYEQYF TGTGCCAGCTCCCTGGGAGGTGGGGAAGGTTACGAGCAGTACTTC
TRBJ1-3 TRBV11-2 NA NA CASSLEGVVGNTIYF TGTGCCAGCAGCTTGGAGGGAGTAGTTGGAAACACCATATATTTT
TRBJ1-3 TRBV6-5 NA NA CASSYVRGGNTIYF TGTGCCAGCAGTTACGTCAGGGGCGGAAACACCATATATTTT
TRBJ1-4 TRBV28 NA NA CASSLGQLNEKLFF TGTGCCAGCAGTTTAGGGCAGCTTAATGAAAAACTGTTTTTT
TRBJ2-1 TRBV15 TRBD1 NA CATSSRDSPQFF TGTGCCACCAGCAGCCGGGACAGTCCGCAGTTCTTC
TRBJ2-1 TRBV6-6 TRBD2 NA CASTLTSVEQFF TGTGCCAGCACCTTGACTAGCGTTGAGCAGTTCTTC
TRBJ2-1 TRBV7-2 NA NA CASSLSGIISDEQFF TGTGCCAGCAGCTTATCGGGGATAATTAGCGATGAGCAGTTCTTC
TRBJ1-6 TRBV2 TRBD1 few CASRRGQGNSPLHF TGTGCCAGCAGACGGGGACAGGGAAATTCACCCCTCCACTTT
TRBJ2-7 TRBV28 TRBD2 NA CATFSGSSYEQYF TGTGCCACTTTTAGCGGGAGTAGCTACGAGCAGTACTTC
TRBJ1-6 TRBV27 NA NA CASSWPNSPLHF TGTGCCAGCAGTTGGCCTAATTCACCCCTCCACTTT
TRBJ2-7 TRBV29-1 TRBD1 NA CSVGTGAQYEQYF TGCAGCGTTGGGACAGGGGCCCAATACGAGCAGTACTTC
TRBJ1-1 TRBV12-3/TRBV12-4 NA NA CASSTLNTEAFF TGTGCCAGCAGCACACTGAACACTGAAGCTTTCTTT